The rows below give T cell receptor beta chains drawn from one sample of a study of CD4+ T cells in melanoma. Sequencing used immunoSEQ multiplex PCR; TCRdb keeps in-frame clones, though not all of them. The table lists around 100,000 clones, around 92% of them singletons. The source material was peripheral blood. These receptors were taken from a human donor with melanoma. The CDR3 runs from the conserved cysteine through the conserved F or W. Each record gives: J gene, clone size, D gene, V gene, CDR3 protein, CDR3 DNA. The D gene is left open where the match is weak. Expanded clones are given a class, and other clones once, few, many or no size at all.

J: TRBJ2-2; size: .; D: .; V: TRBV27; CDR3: CASTDLVGRGGELFF; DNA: TGTGCCAGCACGGACTTGGTCGGTCGCGGCGGGGAGCTGTTTTTT
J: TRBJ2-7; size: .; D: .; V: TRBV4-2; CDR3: CASSQESTRGQYEQYF; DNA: TGTGCCAGCAGCCAAGAATCTACGAGGGGCCAATACGAGCAGTACTTC
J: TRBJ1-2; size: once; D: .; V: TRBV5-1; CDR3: CASSLRPVENYGYTF; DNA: TGCGCCAGCAGCTTGAGGCCGGTGGAGAACTATGGCTACACCTTC
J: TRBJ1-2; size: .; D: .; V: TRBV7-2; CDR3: CASSLGGYGYTF; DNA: TGTGCCAGCAGCTTAGGCGGGTATGGCTACACCTTC
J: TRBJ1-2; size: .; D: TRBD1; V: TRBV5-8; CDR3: CASSPPTGDYGYTF; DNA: TGTGCCAGCAGCCCCCCGACAGGGGACTATGGCTACACCTTC
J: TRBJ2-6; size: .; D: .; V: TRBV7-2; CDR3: CASSLVPGANVLTF; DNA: TGTGCCAGCAGCTTAGTTCCTGGGGCCAACGTCCTGACTTTC
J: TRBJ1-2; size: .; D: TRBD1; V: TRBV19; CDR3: CASSRDRGYGYTF; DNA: TGTGCCAGTAGTCGAGACAGGGGCTATGGCTACACCTTC
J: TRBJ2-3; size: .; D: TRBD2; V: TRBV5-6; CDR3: CASSPLAGGPTDTQYF; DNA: TGTGCCAGCAGCCCACTAGCGGGGGGGCCCACAGATACGCAGTATTTT
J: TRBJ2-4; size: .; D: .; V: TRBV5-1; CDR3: CASSLELGGDIQYF; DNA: TGCGCCAGCAGCTTGGAATTAGGGGGAGACATTCAGTACTTC
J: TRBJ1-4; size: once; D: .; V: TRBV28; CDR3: CASSSPGDEKLFF; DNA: TGTGCCAGCAGTTCCCCAGGGGACGAAAAACTGTTTTTT
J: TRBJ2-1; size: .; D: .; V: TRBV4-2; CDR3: CASSQSVGYEQFF; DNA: TGTGCCAGCAGCCAAAGTGTGGGGTATGAGCAGTTCTTC
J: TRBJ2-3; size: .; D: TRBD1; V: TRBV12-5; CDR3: CASGLGDRATDTQYF; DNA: TGTGCTAGTGGTTTGGGGGACAGGGCGACAGATACGCAGTATTTT
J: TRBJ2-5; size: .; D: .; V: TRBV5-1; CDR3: CASSLEFAAPYF; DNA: TGCGCCAGCAGCTTGGAGTTCGCGGCCCCTTACTTC
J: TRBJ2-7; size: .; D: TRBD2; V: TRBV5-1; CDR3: CASSLEAQRGAYHEQYF; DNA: TGCGCCAGCAGCTTGGAGGCCCAGCGGGGGGCTTACCACGAGCAGTACTTC
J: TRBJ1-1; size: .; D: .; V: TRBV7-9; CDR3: CASSLISQGEAFF; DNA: TGTGCCAGCAGCTTAATAAGTCAGGGTGAAGCTTTCTTT
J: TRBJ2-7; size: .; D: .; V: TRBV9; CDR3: CASSVDLATSANEQYF; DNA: TGTGCCAGCAGCGTAGATCTGGCGACATCAGCGAACGAGCAGTACTTC
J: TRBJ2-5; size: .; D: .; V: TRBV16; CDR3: CASSQSSDQETQYF; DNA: TGTGCCAGCAGCCAATCGTCAGACCAAGAGACCCAGTACTTC
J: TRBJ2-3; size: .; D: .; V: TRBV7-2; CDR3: CASKGGVEDTQYF; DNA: TGTGCCAGCAAAGGAGGGGTCGAAGATACGCAGTATTTT
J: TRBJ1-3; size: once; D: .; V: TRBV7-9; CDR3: CASSLGQVMDTIYF; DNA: TGTGCCAGCAGCTTGGGTCAGGTGATGGACACCATATATTTT
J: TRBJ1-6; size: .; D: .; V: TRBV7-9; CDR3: CASSLGGVNSPLHF; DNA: TGTGCCAGCAGCTTAGGAGGGGTCAATTCACCCCTCCACTTT
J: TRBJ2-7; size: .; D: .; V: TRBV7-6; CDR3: CASSFRGGYEQYF; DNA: TGTGCCAGCAGCTTTCGGGGTGGGTACGAGCAGTACTTC
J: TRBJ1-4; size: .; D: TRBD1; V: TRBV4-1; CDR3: CASSPGGGGLEKLFF; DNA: TGCGCCAGCAGCCCCGGGGGAGGGGGCCTTGAAAAACTGTTTTTT
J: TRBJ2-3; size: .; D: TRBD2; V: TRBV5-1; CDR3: CASSLAPAGGQADTQYF; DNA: TGCGCCAGCAGCCTGGCCCCAGCGGGGGGGCAGGCAGATACGCAGTATTTT
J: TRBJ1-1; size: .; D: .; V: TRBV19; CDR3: CASRGSNTEAFF; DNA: TGTGCCAGTAGAGGGTCGAACACTGAAGCTTTCTTT
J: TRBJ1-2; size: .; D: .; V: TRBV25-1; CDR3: CASTPAGQSGGYTF; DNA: TGTGCCAGCACCCCGGCGGGGCAGTCGGGTGGCTACACCTTC
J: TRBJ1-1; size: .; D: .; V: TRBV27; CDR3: CASSLGGEAFF; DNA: TGTGCCAGCAGTTTGGGAGGAGAAGCTTTCTTT
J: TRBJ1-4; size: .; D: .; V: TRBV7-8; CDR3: CASSPRTQRGEKLFF; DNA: TGTGCCAGCAGCCCTAGAACTCAGCGGGGTGAAAAACTGTTTTTT
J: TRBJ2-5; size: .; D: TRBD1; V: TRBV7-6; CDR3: CASSIGQGQETQYF; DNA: TGTGCCAGCAGCATAGGACAGGGACAAGAGACCCAGTACTTC
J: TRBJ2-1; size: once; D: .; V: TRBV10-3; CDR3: CAISSMSPDNEQFF; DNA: TGTGCCATCAGCAGCATGTCGCCGGACAATGAGCAGTTCTTC
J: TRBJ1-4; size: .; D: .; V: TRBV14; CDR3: CASSPRRGNEKLFF; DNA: TGTGCCAGCAGCCCGCGCAGGGGAAATGAAAAACTGTTTTTT
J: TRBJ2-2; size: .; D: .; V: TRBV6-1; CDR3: CASRLNANTGELFF; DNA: TGTGCCAGCAGACTAAACGCGAACACCGGGGAGCTGTTTTTT
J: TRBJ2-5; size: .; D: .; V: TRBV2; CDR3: CASSERETQYF; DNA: TGTGCCAGCAGTGAACGGGAGACCCAGTACTTC
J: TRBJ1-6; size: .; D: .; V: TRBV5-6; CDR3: CASSLRRHGPLHF; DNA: TGTGCCAGCAGCTTAAGAAGGCACGGACCCCTCCACTTT
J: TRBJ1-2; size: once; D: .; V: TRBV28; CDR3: CASSLRSRSYGYTF; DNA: TGTGCCAGCAGTTTAAGGTCCAGGAGCTATGGCTACACCTTC
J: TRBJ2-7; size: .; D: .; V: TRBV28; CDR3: CASWRAGQAAYEQYF; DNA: TGTGCCAGCTGGAGGGCCGGACAGGCCGCCTACGAGCAGTACTTC
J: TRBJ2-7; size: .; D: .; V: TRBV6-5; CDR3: CASSSPQGEQYF; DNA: TGTGCCAGCAGTTCCCCCCAGGGGGAGCAGTACTTC
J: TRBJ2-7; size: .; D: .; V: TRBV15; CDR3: CATSRVGEAYEQYF; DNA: TGTGCCACCAGCAGAGTAGGCGAAGCCTACGAGCAGTACTTC
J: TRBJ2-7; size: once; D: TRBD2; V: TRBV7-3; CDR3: CASSSTRETEQYF; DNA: TGTGCCAGCAGCTCGACGCGGGAGACCGAGCAGTACTTC
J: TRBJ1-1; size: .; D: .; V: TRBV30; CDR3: CAWTLVTTGAFF; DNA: TGTGCCTGGACCCTTGTAACGACAGGCGCTTTCTTT
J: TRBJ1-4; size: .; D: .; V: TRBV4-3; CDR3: CASSHSGTGLELFF; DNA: TGCGCCAGCAGCCACTCCGGGACTGGCCTCGAACTGTTTTTT
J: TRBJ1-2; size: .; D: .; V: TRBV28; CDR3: CASSYWGVSGYTF; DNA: TGTGCCAGCAGCTACTGGGGGGTTTCTGGCTACACCTTC
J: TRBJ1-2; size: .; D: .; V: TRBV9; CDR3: CASSVVQGSSHYGYTF; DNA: TGTGCCAGCAGCGTAGTCCAGGGGTCCTCCCATTATGGCTACACCTTC
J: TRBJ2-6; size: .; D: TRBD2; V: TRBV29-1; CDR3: CSVSGTSGSSGANVLTF; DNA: TGCAGCGTTTCCGGGACTAGCGGATCCTCTGGGGCCAACGTCCTGACTTTC
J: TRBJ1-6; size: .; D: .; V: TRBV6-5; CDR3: CASTYGGLNSPLHF; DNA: TGTGCCAGCACCTATGGGGGCTTGAATTCACCCCTCCACTTT
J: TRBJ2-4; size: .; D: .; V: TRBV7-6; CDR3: CASSPRPGPLAKNIQYF; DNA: TGTGCCAGCAGCCCACGCCCGGGGCCACTAGCCAAAAACATTCAGTACTTC
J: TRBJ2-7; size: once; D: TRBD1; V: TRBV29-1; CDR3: CSVQGPGQGAGEQYF; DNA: TGCAGCGTCCAAGGGCCGGGACAGGGGGCCGGGGAGCAGTACTTC
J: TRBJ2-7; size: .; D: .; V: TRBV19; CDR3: CASSPKGTYEQYF; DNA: TGTGCCAGTAGTCCCAAGGGTACCTACGAGCAGTACTTC
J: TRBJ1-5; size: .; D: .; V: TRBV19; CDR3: CASTGDSNQPQHF; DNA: TGTGCCAGTACGGGGGATAGCAATCAGCCCCAGCATTTT
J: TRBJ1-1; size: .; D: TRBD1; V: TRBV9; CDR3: CASSQRTGGDTEAFF; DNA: TGTGCCAGCAGCCAGCGGACAGGGGGTGACACTGAAGCTTTCTTT
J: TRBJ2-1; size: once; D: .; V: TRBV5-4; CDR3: CASSYYNEQFF; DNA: TGTGCCAGCAGTTACTACAATGAGCAGTTCTTC
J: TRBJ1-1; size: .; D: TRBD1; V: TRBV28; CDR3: CASSSGDRVMWAFF; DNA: TGTGCCAGCAGTTCCGGGGACAGGGTTATGTGGGCTTTCTTT
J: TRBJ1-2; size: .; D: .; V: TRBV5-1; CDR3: CASSLQGEDYGYTF; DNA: TGCGCCAGCAGCTTACAGGGAGAGGACTATGGCTACACCTTC
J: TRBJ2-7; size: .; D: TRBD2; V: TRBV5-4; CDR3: CASSPGTSGTAYEQYF; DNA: TGTGCCAGCAGCCCGGGGACTAGCGGGACAGCCTACGAGCAGTACTTC
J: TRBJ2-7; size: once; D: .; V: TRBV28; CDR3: CASSYVGVLEQYF; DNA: TGTGCCAGCAGTTACGTGGGAGTACTCGAGCAGTACTTC